This T cell receptor beta chain is drawn from a study of blood T cell repertoires in COVID-19. The CDR3 is 13 amino acids. The V and J ends lost 1 base and 1 base respectively, with 4 bases between them. Clones were read by immunoSEQ multiplex PCR, and TCRdb kept only the in-frame ones, dropping some. Of under 50,000 clones listed, more than 85% were seen once; the top ten hold roughly 1%. The sequenced sample was peripheral blood. The chain combines TRBV12-3 or TRBV12-4 with TRBJ1-1, with D unresolved. The source is a man aged 55-75 years with COVID-19, enrolled during active disease. The CDR3 DNA reads TGTGCCAGCAGTTTAGTAGAGAACACTGAAGCTTTCTTT. This sequence encodes CASSLVENTEAFF.